Ten or more counts support the clone carrying this T cell receptor (beta chain). This entry belongs to a study of type 1 regulatory T cells. Study as a whole: This in vitro CD4 product, T-allo10, is enriched for Tr1 cells and alloantigen-specific.

This CDR3 region has 12 residues. The V gene's germline CDR1 is SGHRS and CDR2 YFSETQ. V lost 2 bases to trimming and J lost 3 bases, with 5 bases between them. In TCRdb, the reads were re-called with MiXCR into one record per CDR3 protein. The sample lists some 89,000 distinct CDR3 sequences; around a third were seen once. The TCR originated in a human donor in good health. The sample was CD4+ T cells, either the whole sample or a sorted fraction (not recorded which). The chain combines TRBV5-1 with TRBJ2-5; D is perhaps TRBD2 (5 bases). The CDR3 sequence is CASSLAEETQYF. CDR3 nucleotides: TGCGCCAGCAGCTTAGCGGAAGAGACCCAGTACTTC.